These T cell receptor beta chains were read from a single sample in a study of blood T cell repertoires in COVID-19. TCRdb's copy holds only in-frame clones and misses some; the assay was immunoSEQ multiplex PCR. The profile shows some 150,000 clones, roughly 84% of them singletons. The sequenced material came from peripheral blood. Receptors were obtained from an older woman with acute or convalescent COVID-19. The CDR3 runs from the conserved cysteine through the conserved F or W. The order of the fields is J gene, V gene, CDR3 protein.

>TRBJ2-7|TRBV5-1
CASSQTGGRAYEQYF
>TRBJ2-7|TRBV4-2
CASSQDRETSGHEQYF
>TRBJ2-1|TRBV3-1/TRBV3-2
CASSQDLYNEQFF
>TRBJ1-3|TRBV6-5
CASSGGRQDTIYF
>TRBJ2-3|TRBV30
CAWIRWDRDIDTQYF
>TRBJ2-1|TRBV14
CASSQDGDRRYNEQFF
>TRBJ2-1|TRBV24-1
CATSPKHSSNEQFF
>TRBJ1-6|TRBV7-2
CASSLASDRGSNSPLHF
>TRBJ2-5|TRBV5-6
CASSWGVSGETQYF
>TRBJ2-2|TRBV11-3
CASSLVLGGRTGELFF
>TRBJ2-2|TRBV18
CASSPPGLAQGATGELFF
>TRBJ2-3|TRBV7-3
CASSLTGRGHRDTQYF
>TRBJ2-3|TRBV24-1
CATSATSGGPMSPQYF
>TRBJ1-3|TRBV28
CASRADASSGNTIYF
>TRBJ1-1|TRBV7-3
CASSLVQGTEAFF
>TRBJ1-6|TRBV10-1
CASSEGSGRDFNSPLHF
>TRBJ1-4|TRBV7-9
CASSLLGALNEKLFF
>TRBJ2-1|TRBV4-1
CASSQDGAGSSSYNEQFF
>TRBJ1-2|TRBV9
CASSVVLGSSGDGYTF
>TRBJ1-6|TRBV11-3
CASSPRQPNSPLHF
>TRBJ2-1|TRBV5-1
CASSFLAGGPNEQFF